This is a list of T cell receptor beta chains from one sample in a study of T-cell reconstitution after alpha-beta-depleted transplantation in children. TCRdb re-derived calls from the PCR reads in MiXCR, one entry per CDR3 protein. The table includes around 490,000 distinct CDR3 sequences, around 10% detected once. The input for sequencing was PBMCs, mostly from graft donor cells, taken 180 days after TCRalphabeta/CD19-depleted stem cell transplant. All receptors come from a female patient aged 2-9 years who had a stem cell transplant for aplastic anemia, so the T cells may come from the graft donor. Each CDR3 is given with its conserved first and last residue. The order of the fields is clone size, J gene, CDR3 length, D gene, V gene, CDR3 protein, CDR3 DNA. The D gene is left open where the match is weak. Clone sizes are given selectively: once, few, many, or a class where the clone is expanded.

NA TRBJ2-1 14 TRBD2 TRBV5-1 CASRGLAAYNEQFF TGCGCCAGCAGGGGGCTAGCGGCCTACAATGAGCAGTTCTTC
NA TRBJ1-5 13 NA TRBV3-1 CASSQDQDRPQHF TGTGCCAGCAGCCAAGATCAAGATCGGCCCCAGCATTTT
NA TRBJ2-7 13 NA TRBV15 CATSRDRYSEQYF TGTGCCACCAGCAGAGATCGATATAGCGAGCAGTACTTC
NA TRBJ1-2 13 NA TRBV5-1 CASSLDQFYGYTF TGCGCCAGCAGCTTGGATCAGTTCTATGGCTACACCTTC
few TRBJ2-3 12 NA TRBV7-9 CASSSSGSTQYF TGTGCCAGCAGCTCATCAGGGAGTACGCAGTATTTT
NA TRBJ2-3 17 NA TRBV4-3 CASSPQDYRLWTDTQYF TGCGCCAGCAGCCCCCAGGATTACCGGTTGTGGACAGATACGCAGTATTTT
NA TRBJ1-5 16 NA TRBV27 CASSFIPRSPNQPQHF TGTGCCAGCAGTTTTATCCCAAGGTCACCCAATCAGCCCCAGCATTTT
NA TRBJ2-5 13 TRBD2 TRBV7-8 CASSLVERGTQYF TGTGCCAGCAGCTTAGTCGAGCGGGGCACCCAGTACTTC
few TRBJ2-1 17 NA TRBV28 CASSLSIWRELPSEQFF TGTGCCAGCAGCCTCTCTATATGGCGGGAACTCCCCTCTGAGCAGTTCTTC
many TRBJ2-4 13 NA TRBV20-1 CSGNQSPRNIQYF TGCAGTGGAAATCAAAGCCCACGAAACATTCAGTACTTC
NA TRBJ1-1 14 NA TRBV7-9 CASSFPGTLPEAFF TGTGCCAGCAGCTTCCCAGGGACGCTACCTGAAGCTTTCTTT
NA TRBJ2-7 16 NA TRBV29-1 CSAWGGKTGIAYEQYF TGCAGCGCGTGGGGGGGCAAAACAGGGATAGCCTACGAGCAGTACTTC
many TRBJ1-4 15 TRBD1 TRBV13 CASSPSTGAGEKLFF TGTGCCAGCAGCCCGTCGACAGGGGCGGGTGAAAAACTGTTTTTT
NA TRBJ2-2 16 NA TRBV7-3 CASSLKTSGATGELFF TGTGCCAGCAGCTTAAAGACATCCGGAGCCACCGGGGAGCTGTTTTTT
many TRBJ1-1 16 NA TRBV12-3/TRBV12-4 CASSPGTLIRYTEAFF TGTGCCAGCAGCCCTGGGACACTAATTCGGTACACTGAAGCTTTCTTT
NA TRBJ1-1 13 NA TRBV5-6 CASSRGSNTEAFF TGTGCCAGCAGCCGAGGTTCGAACACTGAAGCTTTCTTT
NA TRBJ1-2 15 TRBD1 TRBV5-1 CASSSRTGGDDGYTF TGCGCCAGCAGCTCTCGGACAGGGGGAGACGATGGCTACACCTTC
NA TRBJ2-1 14 NA TRBV24-1 CATSDPRGPNEQFF TGTGCCACCAGTGACCCCAGAGGGCCTAATGAGCAGTTCTTC
many TRBJ2-7 12 NA TRBV18 CASTISPLEQYF TGTGCCAGCACCATCAGCCCTCTCGAGCAGTACTTC
few TRBJ2-2 16 NA TRBV7-9 CASSLEAQVWTGELFF TGTGCCAGCAGCTTAGAGGCTCAGGTTTGGACCGGGGAGCTGTTTTTT
many TRBJ2-3 17 TRBD2 TRBV5-1 CASSFWTSGKRTDTQYF TGCGCCAGCAGCTTTTGGACTAGCGGGAAACGTACAGATACGCAGTATTTT
few TRBJ1-2 16 TRBD1 TRBV15 CATSRGGTGISYGYTF TGTGCCACCAGCAGAGGAGGGACAGGGATATCCTATGGCTACACCTTC
few TRBJ1-5 15 NA TRBV2 CASSEPRGKDQPQHF TGTGCCAGCAGTGAACCCCGGGGTAAGGATCAGCCCCAGCATTTT
few TRBJ2-2 19 NA TRBV25-1 CASSQRIGHLPSLTGELFF TGTGCCAGCAGTCAAAGGATCGGACACCTACCGAGCTTGACCGGGGAGCTGTTTTTT
NA TRBJ2-2 17 NA TRBV7-6 CASSLVVRGVNTGELFF TGTGCCAGCAGCTTAGTAGTACGTGGGGTCAACACCGGGGAGCTGTTTTTT
few TRBJ2-3 15 NA TRBV7-8 CASSSGGTSTDTQYF TGTGCCAGCAGCTCCGGAGGGACTAGCACAGATACGCAGTATTTT
NA TRBJ2-1 19 TRBD2 TRBV6-2/TRBV6-3 CASSWQPTSGRARYNEQFF TGTGCCAGCAGTTGGCAACCGACTAGCGGGAGGGCCCGTTACAATGAGCAGTTCTTC
few TRBJ2-1 16 NA TRBV7-9 CASSPPPGSRYNEQFF TGTGCCAGCAGCCCTCCCCCCGGGAGTCGATACAATGAGCAGTTCTTC
few TRBJ1-1 13 NA TRBV12-5 CASGLKGNTEAFF TGTGCTAGTGGTTTAAAGGGGAACACTGAAGCTTTCTTT
few TRBJ2-4 15 NA TRBV2 CASTLLDYPKNIQYF TGTGCCAGCACTCTCCTGGACTATCCGAAAAACATTCAGTACTTC
NA TRBJ2-3 14 NA TRBV12-3/TRBV12-4 CASRSLQNTDTQYF TGTGCCAGCAGATCTCTTCAAAATACAGATACGCAGTATTTT
NA TRBJ2-1 17 NA TRBV5-1 CAISLRGSSSSYNEQFF TGCGCCATCAGCTTGAGAGGGAGTTCGAGCTCCTACAATGAGCAGTTCTTC
many TRBJ1-1 13 NA TRBV27 CASRGIGWTEAFF TGTGCCAGCAGGGGGATTGGTTGGACTGAAGCTTTCTTT
NA TRBJ2-2 16 TRBD1 TRBV27 CASRSQGPLNTGELFF TGTGCCAGCAGATCACAGGGGCCCCTCAATACCGGGGAGCTGTTTTTT
few TRBJ1-1 12 NA TRBV5-1 CASSLPPWEAFF TGCGCCAGCAGCTTGCCTCCCTGGGAGGCTTTCTTT
NA TRBJ1-1 12 TRBD1 TRBV29-1 CSAYRGHTEAFF TGCAGCGCATACAGGGGCCACACTGAAGCTTTCTTT
many TRBJ1-2 14 NA TRBV3-1 CASSFRGLGYGYTF TGTGCCAGCAGCTTCAGGGGCCTGGGATATGGCTACACCTTC
many TRBJ2-7 15 TRBD1 TRBV20-1 CSARPSDRGGYEQYF TGCAGTGCTAGACCTTCTGACAGGGGAGGATACGAGCAGTACTTC
NA TRBJ1-1 13 NA TRBV9 CASSHSSITEAFF TGTGCCAGCAGCCATTCTTCTATAACGGAAGCTTTCTTT
NA TRBJ2-7 15 TRBD2 TRBV14 CASSRTSGKGGEQYF TGTGCCAGCAGCCGCACTAGCGGGAAGGGAGGTGAGCAGTACTTC
few TRBJ2-1 16 TRBD1 TRBV7-2 CASSYYSGTANNEQFF TGTGCCAGCAGCTACTACTCCGGGACAGCAAACAATGAGCAGTTCTTC
NA TRBJ2-7 16 NA TRBV12-3/TRBV12-4 CASSRAPQGFSHEQYF TGTGCCAGCAGTCGGGCACCGCAGGGCTTCAGCCACGAGCAGTACTTC
few TRBJ2-7 14 NA TRBV29-1 CSVSGPWGRPEQYF TGCAGCGTATCCGGGCCCTGGGGCCGCCCCGAGCAGTACTTC
once TRBJ2-1 16 TRBD2 TRBV20-1 CSAGPSGRIFYNEQFF TGCAGTGCTGGACCTAGCGGGAGGATCTTCTACAATGAGCAGTTCTTC
many TRBJ1-2 15 TRBD1 TRBV12-3/TRBV12-4 CASRFPGTGDYGYTF TGTGCCAGCAGGTTCCCCGGGACAGGGGACTATGGCTACACCTTC